This TCR beta chain was retrieved from a study of cytomegalovirus exposure and HLA in healthy donors. Comments on this clone: An end of the junction differs from the germline gene, which may be a read error.

Both 60 Vbeta primers and 13 Jbeta primers went into the PCR. Produced via immunoSEQ multiplex PCR; TCRdb's table is partial and in-frame only. This sample carries some 110,000 clones, roughly 80% of them seen once, and the ten largest clones take about 6.9%. The CDR3 is made up of 14 amino acids. Germline V gene sequence: CDR1 SSHAT, CDR2 FNYEAQ (reference sequence). Sequences were obtained from PBMCs. This clonotype originated in a man aged 30 to 45 in good health and CMV-seropositive. The V and J genes are TRBV7-7 and TRBJ1-3, with 7 bases lining up with TRBD1. The CDR3 bases are TGTGCTAGCAGCCCATTAACAGGGGAAAACACCATATATTTT. Protein sequence: CASSPLTGENTIYF.